This T cell receptor (beta chain) emerged from a study of blood T cell repertoires in COVID-19. In the study overall: PBMCs, B-cell-depleted T cells, or T cells provided the cDNA or gDNA that made up the material.

Assay used: immunoSEQ multiplex PCR; TCRdb lists only in-frame clones, some missing. The repertoire includes 250,000 to 350,000 clones, around 87% of them detected once, and approximately 4% sits in the top ten. Germline assignment: CDR1 SGDLS and CDR2 YYNGEE. This CDR3 region has 15 residues. Trimming stripped 0 bases from V and 6 bases from J, with 16 bases between. The V gene is TRBV9, the J gene TRBJ2-7, with no clear D. The sequencing sample was made of PBMCs or T cells enriched from blood (not recorded which). This receptor was obtained from a woman younger than 35 with acute COVID-19. The CDR3 loop reads CASSVAPDLGREQYF. Here the CDR3 DNA reads TGTGCCAGCAGCGTAGCCCCAGATCTGGGCCGCGAGCAGTACTTC. The entire variable domain, with the rest obtained from reference TRBV9 and TRBJ2-7, is as follows: DSGVTQTPKHLITATGQRVTLRCSPRSGDLSVYWYQQSLDQGLQFLIQYYNGEERAKGNILERFSAQQFPDLHSELNLSSLELGDSALYFCASSVAPDLGREQYFGPGTRLTVT.